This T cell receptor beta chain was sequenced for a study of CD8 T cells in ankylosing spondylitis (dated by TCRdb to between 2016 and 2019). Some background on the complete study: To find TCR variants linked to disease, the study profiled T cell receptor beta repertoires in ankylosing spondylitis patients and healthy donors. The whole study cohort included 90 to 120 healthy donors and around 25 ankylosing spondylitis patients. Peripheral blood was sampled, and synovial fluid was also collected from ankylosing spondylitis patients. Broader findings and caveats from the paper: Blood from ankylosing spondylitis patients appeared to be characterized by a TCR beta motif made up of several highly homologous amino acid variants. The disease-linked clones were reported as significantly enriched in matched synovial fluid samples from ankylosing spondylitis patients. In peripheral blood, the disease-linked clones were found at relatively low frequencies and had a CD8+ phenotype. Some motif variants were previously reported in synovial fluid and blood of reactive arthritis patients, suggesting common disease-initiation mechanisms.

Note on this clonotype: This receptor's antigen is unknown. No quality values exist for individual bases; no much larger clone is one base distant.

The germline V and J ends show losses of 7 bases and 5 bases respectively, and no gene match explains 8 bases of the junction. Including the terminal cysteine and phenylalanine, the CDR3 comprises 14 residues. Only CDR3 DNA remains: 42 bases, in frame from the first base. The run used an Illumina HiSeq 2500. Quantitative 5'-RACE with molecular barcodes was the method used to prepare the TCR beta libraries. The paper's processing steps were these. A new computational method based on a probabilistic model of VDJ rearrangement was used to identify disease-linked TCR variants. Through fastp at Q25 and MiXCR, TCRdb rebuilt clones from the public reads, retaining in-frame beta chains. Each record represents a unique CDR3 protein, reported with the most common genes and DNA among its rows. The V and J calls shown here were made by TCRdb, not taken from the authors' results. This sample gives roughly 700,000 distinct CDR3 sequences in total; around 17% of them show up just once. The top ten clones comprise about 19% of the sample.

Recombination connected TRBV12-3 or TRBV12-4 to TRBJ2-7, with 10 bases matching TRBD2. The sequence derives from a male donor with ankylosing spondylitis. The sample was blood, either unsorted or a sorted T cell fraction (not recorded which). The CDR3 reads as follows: CASTQGLAGDEQYF. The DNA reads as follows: TGTGCCAGCACCCAGGGCCTAGCGGGAGACGAGCAGTACTTC.